This entry features one TCR beta chain sequence. Its target is unknown. The V gene's germline CDR1 is SEHNR and CDR2 FQNEAQ (reference sequence). Trimming left V 4 bases short and J 0 bases short, with 12 bases between. The CDR3 runs 16 residues. This specimen comes from a study of identical twins' blood T cells. Study-level findings and limits: Shared CDR3 clonotype counts tracked mainly the product of cloneset sizes. Abundant TCRbeta CDR3s overlapped more between twins than with unrelated donors.

The authors' processing: Per-library CDR3 reads ranged about 2.2 to 3.6 million; clonotypes, ~85,000 to ~550,000. TCRdb reprocessed the 5' RACE reads via MiXCR and lists one record per CDR3 protein. The V and J calls follow TCRdb's processing rather than the paper's. The sample lists fewer than 450,000 distinct CDR3 sequences, over 25% occurring once. Likely shared infections and vaccines: all three twin pairs were reared together. The sequence was obtained from a woman aged 18 to 55 in good health. The specimen was PBMCs. The genes are TRBV7-9 and TRBJ1-4; D unclear. CDR3 amino acids: CASSSQRGATNEKLFF. CDR3 sequence (DNA): TGTGCCAGCAGCTCCCAGCGAGGAGCAACTAATGAAAAACTGTTTTTT.